This entry concerns a single T cell receptor (delta chain). Its target is unknown. This may be a read error: a much more frequent sequence differs by one nucleotide. The identical CDR3 is also encoded by other nucleotide sequences in the sample. The germline V gene encodes CDR1 TSWWSYY and CDR2 QGS. The CDR3 loop spans 19 amino acids. Trimming removed 0 bases from V and 7 bases from J, with 27 bases in between. The data are from a study of human gamma delta and Vdelta1 T cells. Points from the study as a whole: Delta One T cells were reportedly polyclonal and broadly cytotoxic against acute myeloid leukemia.

TCRdb re-called the PCR reads using CATT. This table holds thousands of delta-chain clones, about 40% found once. The gene calls are TRDV1 and TRDJ1, with a weak D call TRDD3 (6 bases). The origin of this receptor is a human donor in good health. Sample: Vdelta1 gamma-delta T cells from blood grown in culture (DOT cells). The CDR3 sequence is CALGELGPNLGYSPGKLIF. As DNA, the CDR3 is TGTGCTCTTGGGGAACTGGGGCCCAACCTAGGATACTCGCCCGGTAAACTCATCTTT.